A single sample is the source of the 20 T cell receptor beta chains below, sequenced in a study of glioma-infiltrating T cells. Using RNA template, CDR3s of TCR alpha and beta were amplified with iRepertoire arm-PCR. TCRdb analysed the multiplex PCR reads with MiXCR anew, one entry per CDR3 protein. Among under 150,000 distinct CDR3 sequences listed, under 25% were seen once. Sequencing was done on a sample of glioma tissue, nonneoplastic brain tissue, or PBMCs (not recorded which). Source of these receptors: a human donor with low-grade glioma or glioblastoma, undergoing nonglioma brain surgery, or in good health (not recorded which).

The CDR3 loop reads CASSLEPRPDTQYF. For the CDR3, the DNA is TGTGCCAGCAGCCTAGAGCCCCGTCCAGATACGCAGTATTTT. The genes are TRBV6-2 or TRBV6-3 and TRBJ2-3, with no clear D. The CDR3 sequence is 14 residues long. V was clipped by 6 bases and J by 4 bases, with 14 bases between them. The V gene's germline CDR1 is MNHEY and CDR2 SVGEGT.

This clonotype appeared many times. The V call is TRBV25-1, the J call TRBJ2-3; no clear D. The CDR3 consists of 16 residues. V was cut by 2 bases and J by 2 bases, with 14 bases left in between. Germline-derived CDR1 and CDR2 are MGHDK and SYGVNS. This CDR3 reads CASSELRITYTDTQYF. Written as DNA, the CDR3 is TGTGCCAGCAGTGAACTTAGAATTACCTACACAGATACGCAGTATTTT. Combining the CDR3 with reference TRBV25-1 and TRBJ2-3 gives the whole variable domain EADIYQTPRYLVIGTGKKITLECSQTMGHDKMYWYQQDPGMELHLIHYSYGVNSTEKGDLSSESTVSRIRTEHFPLTLESARPSHTSQYLCASSELRITYTDTQYFGPGTRLTVL.

The rearrangement uses TRBV7-8 and TRBJ1-5; possible D gene TRBD1, 6 bases. The CDR3 contains 14 residues. The V and J ends lost 5 bases and 5 bases respectively, with 13 bases between them. CDR1 is SGHVS and CDR2 is FQNEAQ in the germline V gene. CDR3 region: CASSPQGRDQPQHF. The CDR3 DNA reads as TGTGCCAGCAGCCCACAGGGAAGAGATCAGCCCCAGCATTTT. The full variable domain, completed using reference TRBV7-8 and TRBJ1-5, is GAGVSQSPRYKVAKRGQDVALRCDPISGHVSLFWYQQALGQGPEFLTYFQNEAQLDKSGLPSDRFFAERPEGSVSTLKIQRTQQEDSAVYLCASSPQGRDQPQHFGDGTRLSIL.

The chain joins TRBV7-2 to TRBJ2-3; D tentatively reads TRBD1 or TRBD2 (5 bases each). Looked up from germline, CDR1 is SGHTA and CDR2 is FQGNSA. Trimming cost V 11 bases and J 2 bases, with 17 bases left between them. The length of the CDR3 is 14 residues. The CDR3: CASSAAGNTDTQYF. CDR3 coding DNA: TGTGCCTCCTCAGCGGCAGGGAACACAGATACGCAGTATTTT.

This clonotype came up many times. The rearrangement uses TRBV4-2 and TRBJ2-5; the match to TRBD1 covers 8 bases. CDR3 length: 15 amino acids. In germline, CDR1 is LGHNA, CDR2 YNFKEQ. Trimming at V came to 0 bases and at J to 4 bases, leaving 4 bases not matched to a gene. DNA of the CDR3: TGTGCCAGCAGCCAAGATTGGCAGGGGGCAGAGACCCAGTACTTC. Amino acid sequence: CASSQDWQGAETQYF.

CDR3 sequence (DNA): TGCAGTGCTCAAGAGGGGGGTCGGGCGAACACTGAAGCTTTCTTT. This codes for CSAQEGGRANTEAFF. The chain uses TRBV20-1 and TRBJ1-1, with D perhaps TRBD1 (6 bases). Between the trimmed V and J ends, which lost 5 bases and 1 base, there was a span of 17 bases. Germline loops: CDR1 DFQATT, CDR2 SNEGSKA (reference sequence). This CDR3 is 15 amino acids long.

This clonotype was seen a handful of times. This chain links TRBV19 with TRBJ2-7; D not resolved. CDR3 length: 12 amino acids. Trimming left V 6 bases short and J 1 base short, with 7 bases between. Germline V lookup: CDR1 LNHDA, CDR2 SQIVND (reference sequence). The CDR3 nucleotides are TGTGCCAGTAGACGGGTTTCCTACGAGCAGTACGTC. Protein sequence: CASRRVSYEQYV.

The table lists this clonotype with a few counts. V and J are TRBV4-2 and TRBJ2-1, with TRBD2 identical over 14 bases. The CDR3 length is 16 residues. From germline, CDR1 is LGHNA and CDR2 YNFKEQ. V dropped 4 bases and J dropped 5; count of bases not matched to a gene: 4. The DNA of the CDR3 is TGTGCCAGCAGCCCGACGACTAGCGGGGGGGACAATGAGCAGTTCTTC. This sequence encodes CASSPTTSGGDNEQFF.

The genes are TRBV7-2 and TRBJ2-5; D is perhaps TRBD1 (6 bases). Trimming removed 7 bases at V and 9 bases at J, with 18 bases between. Per germline, CDR1 SGHTA and CDR2 FQGNSA. The CDR3 extends over 13 amino acids. CDR3 DNA sequence: TGTGCCAGCATCGCAGGACCAGCAGGGGCCCAGTACTTC. Protein sequence: CASIAGPAGAQYF. The full variable domain, its missing parts supplied by reference TRBV7-2 and TRBJ2-5, is GAGVSQSPSNKVTEKGKDVELRCDPISGHTALYWYRQSLGQGLEFLIYFQGNSAPDKSGLPSDRFSAERTGGSVSTLTIQRTQQEDSAVYLCASIAGPAGAQYFGPGTRLLVL.

The chain links TRBV6-1 to TRBJ2-2; tentative D call: TRBD2 (5 bases). Between the trimmed V and J ends, which lost 4 bases and 6 bases, there was a span of 15 bases. This CDR3 is 15 amino acids long. Germline CDR1 and CDR2: MNHNS and SASEGT. The CDR3: CASSGDPSTAGELFF. The CDR3 DNA is TGTGCCAGCAGTGGGGATCCTAGCACGGCCGGGGAGCTGTTTTTT.

This clonotype has only a few counts. V is TRBV3-1 and J is TRBJ1-2; TRBD1 matches at 8 bases. From germline, CDR1 is LGHDT and CDR2 YNNKEL (reference sequence). J lost 14 bases, V lost 0 bases, and 5 bases had no gene match. The CDR3 runs 12 residues. CDR3 bases: TGTGCCAGCAGCCAAGATACAGGGGGAAAGACCTTC. Translating it yields CASSQDTGGKTF.

This clonotype was counted at least ten times. This sequence joins TRBV28 and TRBJ2-3, with D perhaps being TRBD1 or TRBD2 (5 bases each). V shed 5 bases and J shed 5 bases, with 17 bases lying between them. Germline V gene data show CDR1 as MDHEN and CDR2 as SYDVKM. The length of the CDR3 is 15 residues. The CDR3 nucleotides read TGTGCCAGCAGTCCCCTTATGTCGGGACGAGATACGCAGTATTTT. Protein product: CASSPLMSGRDTQYF.

In this sample, this clonotype turned up once. The rearrangement links TRBV5-1 to TRBJ2-3; D may be TRBD1 or TRBD2 (5 bases each). CDR3 length equals 15 residues. CDR1 and CDR2 (germline): SGHRS, YFSETQ. Between the trimmed V and J ends, which lost 1 base and 6 bases, there was a span of 15 bases. The CDR3 DNA is TGCGCCAGCAGCTTGTGGGAATATGGGACCGATACGCAGTATTTT. Residues: CASSLWEYGTDTQYF.

This clonotype was seen at least ten times. The chain uses TRBV6-6 and TRBJ2-5; no clear D. The V gene's germline CDR1 is MNHNY and CDR2 SVGAGI (reference sequence). The ends were cut back, 0 bases at V and 2 bases at J, with 7 bases in the middle. This CDR3 has 14 amino acids. The CDR3 DNA reads as TGTGCCAGCAGTTACTCGACCCAACAAGAGACCCAGTACTTC. Translation gives CASSYSTQQETQYF.

The V and J genes are TRBV12-3 or TRBV12-4 and TRBJ2-1; possibly TRBD2 for D (6 bases). The CDR3 spans 12 residues. With 6 bases removed from V and 9 bases from J, the gap between germline ends came to 12 bases. CDR3 coding DNA: TGTGCCAGCAGCGACGTGGGAGGTGAGCAGTTCTTC. Amino acid sequence: CASSDVGGEQFF.

The chain carries TRBV7-9 and TRBJ1-2; D gene ambiguous. The germline V and J ends were trimmed by 5 bases and 3 bases, with 16 bases remaining between them. This CDR3 region has 15 residues. Germline-derived CDR1 and CDR2 are SEHNR and FQNEAQ (reference sequence). Written as DNA, the CDR3 is TGTGCCAGCAGCCCCCGGGCCCCGCGTGACTATGGCTACACCTTC. Residues: CASSPRAPRDYGYTF.

The sample holds a few counts of this clonotype. This chain joins TRBV3-1 and TRBJ1-2; D gene ambiguous. The CDR3 consists of 13 residues. Germline values: CDR1 LGHDT, CDR2 YNNKEL (reference sequence). V lost 5 bases, J lost 4 bases, and 11 bases lay in between. CDR3 sequence reads: CASSEGWSYGYTF. The DNA of the CDR3 is TGTGCCAGCAGCGAGGGCTGGAGCTATGGCTACACCTTC.

This clonotype was counted only a few times. The CDR3 region is CASSSPGTGAGEGKLFF. The CDR3 DNA reads TGTGCCAGCAGTTCCCCCGGGACAGGGGCGGGAGAGGGAAAACTGTTTTTT. The chain couples TRBV28 to TRBJ1-4; TRBD1 agrees at 10 bases. CDR1 and CDR2 from the germline V gene are MDHEN and SYDVKM. Trimming cost V 4 bases and J 10 bases; bases outside gene matches: 15. The CDR3 sequence is 17 residues long.

For the CDR3, the DNA is TGTGCCAGCAGCCCTTGGCGGGCAAACACTGAAGCTTTCTTT. This sequence encodes CASSPWRANTEAFF. The chain recombines TRBV7-2 with TRBJ1-1; D uncertain. The CDR3 has 14 residues. Trimming left V 5 bases short and J 2 bases short, with 12 bases between. The germline gives CDR1 SGHTA, CDR2 FQGNSA.

This chain connects TRBV7-9 to TRBJ2-5, with 11 bases fitting TRBD2. Trimming removed 2 bases from V and 2 bases from J; junction bases left unmatched: 4. The CDR3 spans 16 residues. The V gene's germline CDR1 is SEHNR and CDR2 FQNEAQ (reference sequence). The CDR3 loop is CASSLMGLAEQETQYF. The CDR3 DNA follows: TGTGCCAGCAGCTTAATGGGACTAGCGGAACAAGAGACCCAGTACTTC.